The next 19 T cell receptor beta chains were all read from a single sample in a study of cytomegalovirus exposure and HLA in healthy donors. PCR used 60 Vbeta primers and 13 Jbeta primers. TCRdb keeps only in-frame clones here, not all; method: immunoSEQ multiplex PCR. The data contain about 95,000 clones, 75% to 85% of them singletons. Specimen: PBMCs. These receptors were obtained from a man younger than 40 in good health and CMV-seropositive.

V usage is TRBV6-1 and J usage is TRBJ2-7, with D possibly TRBD1 on 6 matching bases. This CDR3 contains 14 residues. Trimming took 2 bases from V and 11 from J, leaving 19 bases between them. Germline lookup yields CDR1 MNHNS and CDR2 SASEGT. This chain's CDR3 is CASSENGTPMIKYF. The CDR3 region has the DNA TGTGCCAGCAGTGAAAACGGGACACCCATGATCAAGTACTTC.

This chain joins TRBV28 and TRBJ1-1; 7 nucleotides agree with TRBD1. The CDR3 extends over 14 amino acids. The V and J ends lost 7 bases and 2 bases, in that order; junction bases with no gene match: 7. Germline values: CDR1 MDHEN, CDR2 SYDVKM. The CDR3 DNA sequence: TGTGCCAGCATACCCGGGACAGCTAACACTGAAGCTTTCTTT. Residues: CASIPGTANTEAFF. The full variable domain, completed using reference TRBV28 and TRBJ1-1, is DVKVTQSSRYLVKRTGEKVFLECVQDMDHENMFWYRQDPGLGLRLIYFSYDVKMKEKGDIPEGYSVSREKKERFSLILESASTNQTSMYLCASIPGTANTEAFFGQGTRLTVV.

The rearrangement links TRBV29-1 to TRBJ2-7; maybe TRBD2 (6 bases). The CDR3 contains 19 residues. Germline values: CDR1 SQVTM, CDR2 ANQGSEA. V lost 3 bases and J 0 bases, leaving 27 bases between the germline ends. The CDR3: CSVEWRAGWAGSSSYEQYF. The CDR3 DNA reads as TGCAGCGTTGAGTGGAGGGCAGGGTGGGCTGGATCGAGCTCCTACGAGCAGTACTTC.

The V gene is TRBV11-3, the J gene TRBJ2-1, with D possibly TRBD1 on 6 matching bases. V was shortened by 2 bases and J by 10 bases, with 9 bases between the two germline ends. In germline, CDR1 is SGHNT, CDR2 YENEEA. The CDR3 extends over 12 amino acids. This CDR3 is CASSLSGTEQFF. The CDR3 region has the DNA TGTGCCAGCAGCTTATCGGGGACAGAGCAGTTCTTC. The full variable domain, with the rest looked up from reference TRBV11-3 and TRBJ2-1, is EAGVVQSPRYKIIEKKQPVAFWCNPISGHNTLYWYLQNLGQGPELLIRYENEEAVDDSQLPKDRFSAERLKGVDSTLKIQPAELGDSAVYLCASSLSGTEQFFGPGTRLTVL.

This rearrangement joins TRBV2 to TRBJ2-2; 11 bases map to TRBD2. The CDR3 runs 19 residues. Germline V gene lookup returns CDR1 SNHLY and CDR2 FYNNEI. V dropped 8 bases and J dropped 9; count of bases not matched to a gene: 23. The CDR3 coding sequence is TGTGCCAGCTGGACTCCGCGCCCTAGCGGGAGGAGCAACCCCCGGGAGCTGTTTTTT. It codes for CASWTPRPSGRSNPRELFF.

The sample holds a few counts of this clone. This chain connects TRBV5-1 to TRBJ1-1, with a tentative D call TRBD1 (6 bases). Deletions cut 5 bases from V and 7 bases from J, with 15 bases between. The CDR3 contains 13 residues. Per germline, CDR1 SGHRS and CDR2 YFSETQ. CDR3 protein: CASRGAGRGEAFF. The CDR3 nucleotides are TGCGCCAGCAGGGGGGCGGGCAGGGGTGAAGCTTTCTTT. The full variable domain, rest sourced from reference TRBV5-1 and TRBJ1-1, is KAGVTQTPRYLIKTRGQQVTLSCSPISGHRSVSWYQQTPGQGLQFLFEYFSETQRNKGNFPGRFSGRQFSNSRSEMNVSTLELGDSALYLCASRGAGRGEAFFGQGTRLTVV.

The count of this clone is one. The chain couples TRBV7-8 to TRBJ1-4; 7 nucleotides align to TRBD1. V lost 1 base and J lost 5; bases outside the gene matches: 7. This CDR3 contains 16 residues. Germline V gene data show CDR1 as SGHVS and CDR2 as FQNEAQ. The chain's CDR3 is CASSLEGQKVNEKLFF. DNA for the CDR3: TGTGCCAGCAGCTTAGAGGGACAGAAAGTAAATGAAAAACTGTTTTTT.

The chain has TRBV7-2 and TRBJ2-7; TRBD2 matches 11 bases. V was pared by 1 base and J by 2 bases, with 7 bases of the junction left unmatched. From germline, CDR1 is SGHTA and CDR2 FQGNSA. The CDR3 covers 17 residues. For the CDR3, the DNA is TGTGCCAGCAGCTTAGAACTAGCGGGAGTATCGGCCTACGAGCAGTACTTC. Residues: CASSLELAGVSAYEQYF.

V gene TRBV19 combines with J gene TRBJ1-4; maybe TRBD1 (6 bases). CDR3 length: 15 residues. The V end was cut by 7 bases, the J end by 8 bases, with 20 bases between. Germline assignment: CDR1 LNHDA and CDR2 SQIVND (reference sequence). CDR3 in DNA: TGTGCCAGTACTCCCGTCGGACAGAGAGGAGAAAAACTGTTTTTT. Amino acids: CASTPVGQRGEKLFF.

CDR3 in DNA: TGTGCCAGCAGCTTACCCGAGGACATTTATAGCAATCAGCCCCAGCATTTT. Translation: CASSLPEDIYSNQPQHF. The rearrangement joins TRBV5-8 to TRBJ1-5, with a weak D call TRBD1 (5 bases). CDR1 is SGHTS and CDR2 is YDEGEE in the germline V gene. The V end lost 2 bases, the J end lost 0 bases, and 15 bases lay between the germline ends. The CDR3 runs 17 residues. The full variable domain, in which reference TRBV5-8 and TRBJ1-5 provide the parts outside the CDR3, is EAGVTQSPTHLIKTRGQQATLRCSPISGHTSVYWYQQALGLGLQFLLWYDEGEERNRGNFPPRFSGRQFPNYSSELNVNALELEDSALYLCASSLPEDIYSNQPQHFGDGTRLSIL.

In the case of this clone: The same CDR3 also results from other DNA sequences found in this sample. This chain links TRBV4-3 with TRBJ2-2, with TRBD2 matching over 13 bases. This CDR3 comprises 17 residues. The ends lost 3 bases at V and 7 bases at J; junction bases unmatched: 8. Germline V CDR1 and CDR2: LGHNA, YSLEER. This CDR3 reads CASSHLGLAGEVGELFF. DNA for the CDR3: TGCGCCAGCAGCCACCTCGGACTAGCGGGAGAGGTCGGGGAGCTGTTTTTT.

This rearrangement joins TRBV5-1 to TRBJ2-3; no definite D call. The CDR3 contains 15 residues. Germline-derived CDR1 and CDR2 are SGHRS and YFSETQ. V lost 0 bases to trimming and J lost 0 bases, with 8 bases between them. The CDR3 reads CASSLERGSTDTQYF. In DNA form, the CDR3 reads TGCGCCAGCAGCTTGGAGCGAGGAAGCACAGATACGCAGTATTTT. The full variable domain, with the rest looked up from reference TRBV5-1 and TRBJ2-3, is KAGVTQTPRYLIKTRGQQVTLSCSPISGHRSVSWYQQTPGQGLQFLFEYFSETQRNKGNFPGRFSGRQFSNSRSEMNVSTLELGDSALYLCASSLERGSTDTQYFGPGTRLTVL.

This clone was seen a few times. This chain connects TRBV7-2 to TRBJ1-5, with D unclear. This CDR3 has 15 amino acids. V was clipped by 1 base and J by 4 bases, with 11 bases between them. Germline assignment: CDR1 SGHTA and CDR2 FQGNSA. The CDR3 sequence is CASSLDSPGNQPQHF. The CDR3 region has the DNA TGTGCCAGCAGCTTAGATTCGCCCGGGAATCAGCCCCAGCATTTT.

The chain has TRBV7-6 and TRBJ2-1, with 8 bases aligning to TRBD2. This CDR3 is built from 16 residues. Germline V gives CDR1 SGHVS, CDR2 FNYEAQ. With 5 bases clipped from V and 0 bases from J, the junction kept 6 bases outside the gene matches. The CDR3 nucleotides read TGTGCCAGCAGCCACAAGCGGGAGAGCTCCTACAATGAGCAGTTCTTC. Its protein product is CASSHKRESSYNEQFF.

V is TRBV25-1 and J is TRBJ2-2; 10 bases fit TRBD1. With 5 bases clipped from V and 6 bases from J, the junction kept 3 bases outside the gene matches. In germline, CDR1 is MGHDK, CDR2 SYGVNS. This CDR3 has 14 amino acids. CDR3 sequence: CASSRTGGSGELFF. For the CDR3, the DNA is TGTGCCAGCAGTCGGACAGGGGGGTCCGGGGAGCTGTTTTTT.

CDR3 in amino acids: CASDRDTNTEAFF. For the CDR3, the DNA is TGTGCCAGCGACCGGGACACGAACACTGAAGCTTTCTTT. The chain joins TRBV6-5 to TRBJ1-1, with D tentatively TRBD1 (6 bases). V lost 8 bases, J lost 1 base, and 11 bases lay in between. Germline assignment: CDR1 MNHEY and CDR2 SVGAGI. The CDR3 extends over 13 amino acids.

The CDR3: CASSFRQNRNNEKLFF. The CDR3 DNA reads TGTGCCAGCAGCTTTAGGCAAAACAGAAATAATGAAAAACTGTTTTTT. The chain links TRBV7-9 to TRBJ1-4; D gene unclear. From germline, CDR1 is SEHNR and CDR2 FQNEAQ (reference sequence). The CDR3 sequence is 16 residues long. V was clipped by 3 bases and J by 4 bases, with 15 bases between them. The whole variable domain, filled in from reference TRBV7-9 and TRBJ1-4, reads DTGVSQNPRHKITKRGQNVTFRCDPISEHNRLYWYRQTLGQGPEFLTYFQNEAQLEKSRLLSDRFSAERPKGSFSTLEIQRTEQGDSAMYLCASSFRQNRNNEKLFFGSGTQLSVL.

V usage is TRBV6-5 and J usage is TRBJ2-7, with 7 bases identical to TRBD1. The CDR3 loop spans 13 amino acids. Looked up from germline, CDR1 is MNHEY and CDR2 is SVGAGI. Unmatched junction bases numbered 3, after V lost 5 bases and J lost 2 bases. DNA for the CDR3: TGTGCCAGCAGTCCGGGACAGACCTACGAGCAGTACTTC. It translates to CASSPGQTYEQYF.

The gene calls are TRBV5-6 and TRBJ2-7; weak D call: TRBD1 (6 bases). The CDR3 spans 14 residues. Trimming cost V 3 bases and J 0 bases, with 10 bases left between them. Looked up from germline, CDR1 is SGHDT and CDR2 is YYEEEE. CDR3 sequence: CASSSYRVSYEQYF. DNA for the CDR3: TGTGCCAGCAGCTCTTACAGGGTCTCCTACGAGCAGTACTTC.